The T cell receptor beta chain under discussion was sequenced for a study of CD4+ T cells in melanoma. Study-wide results and limits: A reported correlation linked neoantigen-specific CD4+ T cells to CD8+, macrophage and B cell function.

With respect to this clone: Its antigen is undetermined.

The protocol was immunoSEQ multiplex PCR, while the TCRdb copy is restricted to in-frame clones and leaves out a portion. The sample contains 15,000 to 20,000 clones, 83% of which appear only once. Sequenced: cells from a culture (not recorded whether cultured in vitro). The clonotype was recovered from a human donor with melanoma.

The CDR3: CASMAGETGELFF. DNA of the CDR3: TGCGCCAGCATGGCGGGGGAAACCGGGGAGCTGTTTTTT. J is TRBJ2-2 and V is TRBV4-1, with TRBD2 matching over 7 bases. The ends lost 7 bases at V and 5 bases at J; junction bases unmatched: 4. The CDR3 has 13 residues. Germline V gene lookup returns CDR1 MGHRA and CDR2 YSYEKL.